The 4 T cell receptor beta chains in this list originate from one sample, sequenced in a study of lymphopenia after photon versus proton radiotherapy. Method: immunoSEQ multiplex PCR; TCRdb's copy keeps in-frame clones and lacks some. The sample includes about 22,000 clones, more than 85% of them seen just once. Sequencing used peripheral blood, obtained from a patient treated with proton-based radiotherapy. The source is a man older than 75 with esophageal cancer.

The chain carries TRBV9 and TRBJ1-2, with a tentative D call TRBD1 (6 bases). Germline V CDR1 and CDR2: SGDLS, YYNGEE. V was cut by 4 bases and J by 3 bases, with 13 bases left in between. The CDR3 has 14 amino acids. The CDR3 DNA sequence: TGTGCCAGCAGCCCTAGACAGGATCACTATGGCTACACCTTC. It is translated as CASSPRQDHYGYTF.

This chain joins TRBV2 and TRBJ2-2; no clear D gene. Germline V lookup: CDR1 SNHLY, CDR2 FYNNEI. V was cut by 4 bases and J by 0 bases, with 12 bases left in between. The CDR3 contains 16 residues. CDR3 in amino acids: CASSVRQIANTGELFF. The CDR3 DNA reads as TGTGCCAGCAGTGTTCGGCAGATAGCGAACACCGGGGAGCTGTTTTTT.

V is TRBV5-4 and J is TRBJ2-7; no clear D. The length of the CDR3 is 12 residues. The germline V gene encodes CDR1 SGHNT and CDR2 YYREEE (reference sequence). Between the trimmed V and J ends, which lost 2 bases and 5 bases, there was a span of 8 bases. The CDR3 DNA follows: TGTGCCAGCAGCTTCCAGGATCACGAGCAGTACTTC. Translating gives CASSFQDHEQYF. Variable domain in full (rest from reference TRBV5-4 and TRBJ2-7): ETGVTQSPTHLIKTRGQQVTLRCSSQSGHNTVSWYQQALGQGPQFIFQYYREEENGRGNFPPRFSGLQFPNYSSELNVNALELDDSALYLCASSFQDHEQYFGPGTRLTVT.

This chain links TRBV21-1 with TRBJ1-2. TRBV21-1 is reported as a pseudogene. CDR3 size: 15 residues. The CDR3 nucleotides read TGTGCCAGCAGCGGGGACACCCCGGCGGGAGATGGCTACACCTTC. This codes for CASSGDTPAGDGYTF.